This T cell receptor beta chain derives from a study of blood T cell repertoires in COVID-19. Study background: The analysed material was cDNA or gDNA that came from T cells, B-cell-depleted T cells, or PBMCs.

The CDR3 runs 17 residues. The J segment lost 4 bases and the V segment lost 5 bases, leaving 14 bases of the junction unmatched. CDR1 SGHVS and CDR2 FQNEAQ come from the germline V gene. The protocol was immunoSEQ multiplex PCR, while the TCRdb copy is restricted to in-frame clones and leaves out a portion. The table records around 140,000 clones, more than 65% of them present only once. Source material: peripheral blood. This receptor was taken from a man aged 60-69 years with active or convalescent COVID-19. The rearrangement uses TRBV7-8 and TRBJ1-5; TRBD1 matches 7 bases. DNA for the CDR3: TGTGCCAGCAGCCTCCGGACAGGCAGGGCTAGAAATCAGCCCCAGCATTTT. This sequence encodes CASSLRTGRARNQPQHF.